These 29 T cell receptor beta chains were sequenced from one sample in a study of shared clonotypes between healthy human individuals (dated by TCRdb to 2018 to 2021). Libraries were constructed by the immunoSEQ multiplex PCR assay. The table comes from immuneACCESS by way of TCRdb, which keeps in-frame sequences with V and J called. Part of the clones is missing from these tables; in studies checked, under half for an unresolved V gene and the rest for unknown reasons. Across this sample there are more than 2,000,000 clones, with more than 90% seen only once. The biggest ten clones account for around 0.15% of the sample. Sequenced material: naive CD4+ T cells sorted from blood. This specimen's cell subset or site label, per the study, means: CD45RA+ positively selected. Source of these receptors: a man between 18 and 29 years old in good health.

Comment on this clone: The sample carries other DNA sequences with the same CDR3. The V call is TRBV7-2, the J call TRBJ1-3; no clear D. Germline CDR1 reads SGHTA; CDR2 reads FQGNSA. V was shortened by 5 bases and J by 4 bases, with 9 bases between the two germline ends. The CDR3 covers 13 residues. Written as DNA, the CDR3 is TGTGCCAGCAGCGAATCCTCAGGAAACACCATATATTTT. As protein: CASSESSGNTIYF.

This chain links TRBV18 with TRBJ1-1; D uncertain. The V gene lost 5 bases and the J gene lost 6 bases, with 13 bases spanning the gap. Germline CDR1 KGHSH, CDR2 LQKENI. The CDR3 is 13 residues long. This chain's CDR3 is CASSTTPGAEAFF. The CDR3 bases are TGTGCCAGCTCAACGACCCCCGGAGCTGAAGCTTTCTTT.

This clone has just one count. The V call is TRBV21-1, the J call TRBJ2-5; the table calls TRBD1, which could not be checked here. TRBV21-1 has pseudogene status. This CDR3 has 21 residues. DNA of the CDR3: TGTGCCAGCAGCCCCCGGGACAGGGGCCCCTTATTCATGGGCGATTATGGAACCCAGTACTTC. Translated, it gives CASSPRDRGPLFMGDYGTQYF.

The CDR3 is CASSQDQAAGATNYGYTF. The CDR3 region has the DNA TGCGCCAGCAGCCAAGATCAGGCGGCAGGGGCCACCAACTATGGCTACACCTTC. V is TRBV4-1 and J is TRBJ1-2; D is possibly TRBD1 (6 bases). V lost 0 bases, J lost 2 bases, and 19 bases lay in between. Germline-derived CDR1 and CDR2 are MGHRA and YSYEKL. There are 18 residues in the CDR3.

The J gene is TRBJ1-3, the V gene TRBV7-6, with TRBD1 as a possible D gene (5 bases). The germline CDR1 and CDR2 sequences are SGHVS and FNYEAQ. V dropped 1 base and J dropped 6 bases, with 10 bases sitting between them. This CDR3 region has 14 residues. The CDR3 DNA is TGTGCCAGCAGCTTAGGACAGAACTCAAACACCATATATTTT. It encodes CASSLGQNSNTIYF.

The chain is built from TRBV18 and TRBJ2-5; TRBD1 agrees at 8 bases. This CDR3 comprises 13 residues. Germline V gene sequence: CDR1 KGHSH, CDR2 LQKENI. V was pared by 5 bases and J by 5 bases, with 4 bases of the junction left unmatched. This CDR3 is CASSSGGGETQYF. As DNA, the CDR3 is TGTGCCAGCTCATCAGGGGGCGGGGAGACCCAGTACTTC.

This clone was counted only a few times. The J gene is TRBJ2-7, the V gene TRBV28; no clear D gene. The germline V gene has CDR1 MDHEN and CDR2 SYDVKM. Trimming cost V 8 bases and J 1 base, with 6 bases left between them. This CDR3 has 11 amino acids. The CDR3 sequence is CASLNSYEQYF. CDR3 coding DNA: TGTGCCAGCCTTAATTCCTACGAGCAGTACTTC. Combining the CDR3 with reference TRBV28 and TRBJ2-7 gives the whole variable domain DVKVTQSSRYLVKRTGEKVFLECVQDMDHENMFWYRQDPGLGLRLIYFSYDVKMKEKGDIPEGYSVSREKKERFSLILESASTNQTSMYLCASLNSYEQYFGPGTRLTVT.

The genes are TRBV5-5 and TRBJ2-3, with 8 nucleotides matching TRBD1. Germline CDR1 SGHKS, CDR2 YYEKEE (reference sequence). Germline trimming cut 3 bases from V and 1 base from J; bases unmatched to any gene: 4. The CDR3 consists of 15 residues. The CDR3 sequence is CASSSGGAGTDTQYF. The CDR3 nucleotides read TGTGCCAGCAGCTCAGGGGGCGCGGGCACAGATACGCAGTATTTT.

The V and J genes are TRBV28 and TRBJ2-1; TRBD1 matches 7 bases. The J segment lost 1 base and the V segment lost 4 bases, leaving 16 bases of the junction unmatched. The CDR3 contains 19 residues. Germline CDR1 reads MDHEN; CDR2 reads SYDVKM. In DNA, the CDR3 is TGTGCCAGCAGTTGGGCAATTGACAGGGTGTCGGGTTCCTACAATGAGCAGTTCTTC. Protein product: CASSWAIDRVSGSYNEQFF.

The chain uses TRBV19 and TRBJ2-3; 9 bases fit TRBD2. The CDR3 sequence is 14 residues long. The V and J ends lost 5 bases and 4 bases, in that order; junction bases with no gene match: 4. Germline V gives CDR1 LNHDA, CDR2 SQIVND (reference sequence). The CDR3 DNA reads as TGTGCCAGTAGTCGCGGGGGGGCCTCAGATACGCAGTATTTT. Translating gives CASSRGGASDTQYF.

This clone was detected only a few times. This same CDR3 is encoded by further DNA sequences in the sample. This rearrangement joins TRBV5-1 to TRBJ1-4, with 7 positions matching TRBD1. Losses at the gene ends were 4 bases for V and 0 bases for J; bases not matched to a gene: 3. Germline V CDR1 and CDR2: SGHRS, YFSETQ. This CDR3 contains 15 residues. The CDR3 bases are TGCGCCAGCAGCCCGCAGGGGGCAACTAATGAAAAACTGTTTTTT. Translated: CASSPQGATNEKLFF. The full variable domain, rest sourced from reference TRBV5-1 and TRBJ1-4, is KAGVTQTPRYLIKTRGQQVTLSCSPISGHRSVSWYQQTPGQGLQFLFEYFSETQRNKGNFPGRFSGRQFSNSRSEMNVSTLELGDSALYLCASSPQGATNEKLFFGSGTQLSVL.

The chain links TRBV7-9 to TRBJ1-3; a weak D match, TRBD1 (5 bases). In germline, CDR1 is SEHNR, CDR2 FQNEAQ (reference sequence). CDR3 length: 17 amino acids. Trimming removed 5 bases from V and 3 bases from J, with 20 bases in between. This chain's CDR3 is CASSLQTGTWGGNTIYF. CDR3 in DNA: TGTGCCAGCAGCCTCCAAACCGGGACTTGGGGTGGAAACACCATATATTTT.

Points on this clone: The same CDR3 can be traced to other DNA sequences in this sample. This chain links TRBV5-4 with TRBJ2-2, with D possibly TRBD1 on 5 matching bases. The CDR3 consists of 15 residues. V shed 4 bases and J shed 0 bases, with 10 bases lying between them. Looked up from germline, CDR1 is SGHNT and CDR2 is YYREEE (reference sequence). For the CDR3, the DNA is TGTGCCAGCAGCCGCGACAGCGCGAACACCGGGGAGCTGTTTTTT. Translated, it gives CASSRDSANTGELFF. The variable domain in full, completed from reference TRBV5-4 and TRBJ2-2, reads ETGVTQSPTHLIKTRGQQVTLRCSSQSGHNTVSWYQQALGQGPQFIFQYYREEENGRGNFPPRFSGLQFPNYSSELNVNALELDDSALYLCASSRDSANTGELFFGEGSRLTVL.

This chain uses TRBV18 with TRBJ1-2, with TRBD1 matching 10 bases. J was trimmed by 0 bases and V by 0 bases; bases with no gene match: 7. The CDR3 contains 18 residues. Germline lookup yields CDR1 KGHSH and CDR2 LQKENI. The CDR3 reads CASSPPRGQGRPNYGYTF. CDR3 sequence (DNA): TGTGCCAGCTCACCACCTAGGGGACAGGGGAGACCTAACTATGGCTACACCTTC. Drawing the rest from reference TRBV18 and TRBJ1-2, the complete variable domain is NAGVMQNPRHLVRRRGQEARLRCSPMKGHSHVYWYRQLPEEGLKFMVYLQKENIIDESGMPKERFSAEFPKEGPSILRIQQVVRGDSAAYFCASSPPRGQGRPNYGYTFGSGTRLTVV.

V gene TRBV2 combines with J gene TRBJ1-1; no clear D gene. The CDR3 sequence is 15 residues long. With 5 bases removed from V and 0 bases from J, the gap between germline ends came to 13 bases. Per the germline V gene, CDR1 is SNHLY and CDR2 is FYNNEI. DNA of the CDR3: TGTGCCAGCAGTTACCCTTTGTGGATGAACACTGAAGCTTTCTTT. Its translation: CASSYPLWMNTEAFF.

As concerns this clone: This CDR3 is also generated by other DNA sequences in the sample. The gene calls are TRBV18 and TRBJ2-5, with D perhaps being TRBD1 or TRBD2 (5 bases each). V shed 3 bases and J shed 1 base, with 6 bases lying between them. The CDR3 consists of 13 residues. The V gene's germline CDR1 is KGHSH and CDR2 LQKENI. CDR3: CASSPGTQETQYF. CDR3 coding DNA: TGTGCCAGCTCACCGGGGACCCAAGAGACCCAGTACTTC.

The rearrangement links TRBV5-1 to TRBJ2-2, with 7 bases identical to TRBD1. CDR1 SGHRS and CDR2 YFSETQ come from the germline V gene. This CDR3 spans 15 amino acids. J gave up 9 bases and V 5 bases, and 13 bases lay outside the gene matches. CDR3 sequence (DNA): TGCGCCAGCAGGCCCGGGACAGTAGCCGACCGGGAGCTGTTTTTT. This gives the protein CASRPGTVADRELFF.

The V call is TRBV19, the J call TRBJ2-7, with 9 positions matching TRBD1. The CDR3 consists of 15 residues. The germline CDR1 and CDR2 sequences are LNHDA and SQIVND (reference sequence). V shed 6 bases and J 4 bases; nucleotides not matched to a gene: 10. The CDR3 DNA reads as TGTGCCAGTAGGTCACCCTCGGGACAGGGTTACGAGCAGTACTTC. Its translation: CASRSPSGQGYEQYF. Full variable domain (remainder filled in from reference TRBV19 and TRBJ2-7): DGGITQSPKYLFRKEGQNVTLSCEQNLNHDAMYWYRQDPGQGLRLIYYSQIVNDFQKGDIAEGYSVSREKKESFPLTVTSAQKNPTAFYLCASRSPSGQGYEQYFGPGTRLTVT.

V is TRBV5-1 and J is TRBJ1-5, with 12 positions matching TRBD1. This CDR3 region has 17 residues. V lost 1 base, J lost 0 bases, and 2 bases stayed unmatched. Germline V lookup: CDR1 SGHRS, CDR2 YFSETQ. CDR3 residues: CASSLLGQGASNQPQHF. Here the CDR3 DNA reads TGCGCCAGCAGCTTGTTGGGACAGGGGGCTAGCAATCAGCCCCAGCATTTT.

The chain employs TRBV10-3 and TRBJ1-4, with D unclear. V was pared by 4 bases and J by 6 bases, with 9 bases between. The CDR3 length is 13 residues. CDR1 ENHRY and CDR2 SYGVKD come from the germline V gene. The CDR3 here is CAISGRADEKLFF. The CDR3 DNA reads TGTGCCATCAGTGGGAGAGCAGATGAAAAACTGTTTTTT.

Notes on this clone: Other DNA sequences in the sample encode the same CDR3. The CDR3: CASSRQGYTDTQYF. The DNA of the CDR3 is TGTGCCAGCAGCAGACAGGGGTACACAGATACGCAGTATTTT. The chain links TRBV6-1 to TRBJ2-3, with TRBD1 matching 8 bases. In germline, CDR1 is MNHNS, CDR2 SASEGT. With V trimmed by 6 bases and J by 2 bases, 4 bases remained unmatched. The CDR3 covers 14 residues.

The rearrangement uses TRBV11-3 and TRBJ2-6; perhaps TRBD1 as D (6 bases). Germline loops: CDR1 SGHNT, CDR2 YENEEA. The CDR3 has 17 amino acids. V dropped 5 bases and J dropped 2 bases, with 16 bases sitting between them. CDR3 sequence reads: CASSLGVGATGANVLTF. DNA of the CDR3: TGTGCCAGCAGCCTAGGGGTGGGGGCAACTGGGGCCAACGTCCTGACTTTC.

The chain carries TRBV19 and TRBJ2-7; TRBD1 aligns across 8 bases. The V and J ends lost 4 bases and 1 base, in that order; junction bases with no gene match: 3. The CDR3 sequence is 14 residues long. Germline V gene data show CDR1 as LNHDA and CDR2 as SQIVND (reference sequence). DNA of the CDR3: TGTGCCAGTAGTAACCGGGACAGGTCCTACGAGCAGTACTTC. Protein sequence: CASSNRDRSYEQYF.

The chain links TRBV2 to TRBJ2-3, with D perhaps matching TRBD2 (6 bases). Trimming stripped 0 bases from V and 4 bases from J, with 17 bases between. The CDR3 length is 17 residues. Germline assignment: CDR1 SNHLY and CDR2 FYNNEI. The CDR3 region is CASSEAAGRIRADTQYF. CDR3 DNA: TGTGCCAGCAGTGAAGCGGCAGGGAGGATTAGGGCAGATACGCAGTATTTT. The complete variable domain, with remaining parts taken from reference TRBV2 and TRBJ2-3, reads EPEVTQTPSHQVTQMGQEVILRCVPISNHLYFYWYRQILGQKVEFLVSFYNNEISEKSEIFDDQFSVERPDGSNFTLKIRSTKLEDSAMYFCASSEAAGRIRADTQYFGPGTRLTVL.

The chain couples TRBV7-8 to TRBJ2-4; TRBD2 agrees at 10 bases. The J segment lost 7 bases and the V segment lost 4 bases, leaving 4 bases of the junction unmatched. The CDR3 sequence is 14 residues long. Germline values: CDR1 SGHVS, CDR2 FQNEAQ. This chain's CDR3 is CASSSPGLANIQYF. The CDR3 coding sequence is TGTGCCAGCAGCTCGCCGGGACTAGCGAACATTCAGTACTTC.

The chain has TRBV18 and TRBJ1-1; D is perhaps TRBD1 (6 bases). This CDR3 is built from 16 residues. CDR1 and CDR2 (germline): KGHSH, LQKENI. V lost 0 bases, J lost 6 bases, and 17 bases lay in between. CDR3 bases: TGTGCCAGCTCACCACCCCACAGGGAGGGACTGGCTGAAGCTTTCTTT. This translates into CASSPPHREGLAEAFF.

The genes are TRBV5-4 and TRBJ2-1; TRBD2 matches at 14 bases. Looked up from germline, CDR1 is SGHNT and CDR2 is YYREEE (reference sequence). J was trimmed by 8 bases and V by 5 bases; bases with no gene match: 6. The length of the CDR3 is 15 residues. The CDR3 reads CASRRPGLAGDEQFF. The CDR3 nucleotides read TGTGCCAGCAGGCGACCGGGACTAGCGGGAGATGAGCAGTTCTTC.

The rearrangement joins TRBV6-1 to TRBJ1-4, with unresolved D. Germline values: CDR1 MNHNS, CDR2 SASEGT. The CDR3 runs 13 residues. V gave up 5 bases and J gave up 4 bases, with 8 bases separating them. The CDR3 is CASSRQINEKLFF. The CDR3 DNA sequence: TGTGCCAGCAGTCGGCAGATTAATGAAAAACTGTTTTTT.

V and J are TRBV28 and TRBJ2-5; 9 bases align to TRBD1. CDR1 and CDR2 (germline): MDHEN, SYDVKM. V shed 6 bases, J shed 6 bases, and the junction held 11 bases outside the gene matches. The CDR3 totals 15 residues. CDR3 in amino acids: CASSRPDRGVQTQYF. CDR3 DNA sequence: TGTGCCAGCAGCCGCCCCGACAGGGGGGTACAGACCCAGTACTTC.